These 18 T cell receptor beta chains were all obtained from the same sample, sequenced in a study of cytomegalovirus exposure and HLA in healthy donors. 13 Jbeta primers and 60 Vbeta primers were used for the PCR. The assay was immunoSEQ multiplex PCR, and TCRdb's table has in-frame clones only and misses some. Here the sample spans fewer than 150,000 clones, 75% to 80% being singletons. The sequenced sample was PBMCs. These TCRs come from a woman in her thirties or forties in good health and CMV-seropositive.

The chain carries TRBV7-2 and TRBJ2-1, with 14 bases matching TRBD2. With V trimmed by 5 bases and J by 4 bases, 7 bases remained unmatched. This CDR3 has 17 residues. Germline values: CDR1 SGHTA, CDR2 FQGNSA. The CDR3 is CASSVGTSGSGYNEQFF. The CDR3 bases are TGTGCCAGCAGCGTAGGGACTAGCGGGAGTGGGTACAATGAGCAGTTCTTC. Using reference TRBV7-2 and TRBJ2-1 for the parts outside the CDR3, the full variable domain is GAGVSQSPSNKVTEKGKDVELRCDPISGHTALYWYRQSLGQGLEFLIYFQGNSAPDKSGLPSDRFSAERTGGSVSTLTIQRTQQEDSAVYLCASSVGTSGSGYNEQFFGPGTRLTVL.

By frequency in the sample, this clone is medium-sized (0.01 to 0.1%). The chain carries TRBV27 and TRBJ2-5; D gene ambiguous. Deletions cut 5 bases from V and 0 bases from J, with 7 bases between. Germline lookup yields CDR1 MNHEY and CDR2 SMNVEV (reference sequence). This CDR3 is built from 13 residues. CDR3 loop: CASSPPYQETQYF. For the CDR3, the DNA is TGTGCCAGCAGTCCTCCGTACCAAGAGACCCAGTACTTC.

The chain recombines TRBV5-1 with TRBJ2-1; TRBD2 might be the D (5 bases). The V and J ends lost 1 base and 10 bases respectively, with 21 bases between them. The germline V gene has CDR1 SGHRS and CDR2 YFSETQ. The CDR3 is 16 residues long. CDR3 sequence: CASSLISVGSGAEQFF. The CDR3 coding sequence is TGCGCCAGCAGCTTGATTAGCGTAGGCTCCGGAGCAGAGCAGTTCTTC.

The chain is built from TRBV7-8 and TRBJ2-2; D might be TRBD2 (7 bases). Germline loops: CDR1 SGHVS, CDR2 FQNEAQ. CDR3 length: 15 residues. V shed 1 base and J shed 5 bases, with 11 bases lying between them. The chain's CDR3 is CASSLVGGATGELFF. The CDR3 nucleotides read TGTGCCAGCAGCTTAGTGGGGGGGGCTACCGGGGAGCTGTTTTTT.

The genes are TRBV6-5 and TRBJ1-2; D perhaps matches TRBD1 (6 bases). This CDR3 has 12 amino acids. V lost 6 bases, J lost 9 bases, and 14 bases lay in between. Germline loops: CDR1 MNHEY, CDR2 SVGAGI. CDR3 region: CASRKQGGSYTF. In DNA form, the CDR3 reads TGTGCCAGCAGAAAACAGGGAGGGAGCTACACCTTC.

The V gene is TRBV29-1, the J gene TRBJ2-7; maybe TRBD2 (5 bases). CDR1 is SQVTM and CDR2 is ANQGSEA in the germline V gene. The CDR3 runs to 12 residues. V lost 6 bases, J lost 10 bases, and 19 bases lay in between. CDR3 residues: CSVSGRDYGQYF. The CDR3 bases are TGCAGCGTCTCTGGACGGGATTACGGTCAGTACTTC.

The chain couples TRBV5-5 to TRBJ2-7; 7 bases align to TRBD2. Germline CDR1 SGHKS, CDR2 YYEKEE (reference sequence). With 0 bases clipped from V and 1 base from J, the junction kept 1 base outside the gene matches. The CDR3 contains 14 residues. CDR3 bases: TGTGCCAGCAGCTTGGGGGGAGGGTCCTACGAGCAGTACTTC. Its translation is CASSLGGGSYEQYF. The full variable domain, with the rest looked up from reference TRBV5-5 and TRBJ2-7, is DAGVTQSPTHLIKTRGQQVTLRCSPISGHKSVSWYQQVLGQGPQFIFQYYEKEERGRGNFPDRFSARQFPNYSSELNVNALLLGDSALYLCASSLGGGSYEQYFGPGTRLTVT.

V gene TRBV18 combines with J gene TRBJ2-3; 13 bases are shared with TRBD2. The CDR3 has 16 residues. The V segment lost 5 bases and the J segment 2 bases; nucleotides outside the gene matches: 4. Per germline, CDR1 KGHSH and CDR2 LQKENI. The CDR3 region is CASSYGLAGDTDTQYF. The CDR3 nucleotides are TGTGCCAGCTCATACGGACTAGCGGGGGACACAGATACGCAGTATTTT.

The V call is TRBV4-1, the J call TRBJ1-3; tentative D call: TRBD1 (5 bases). Looked up from germline, CDR1 is MGHRA and CDR2 is YSYEKL. V dropped 4 bases and J dropped 2 bases, with 12 bases sitting between them. The CDR3 extends over 15 amino acids. The CDR3 region has the DNA TGCGCCAGCAGCCCAAGGTCAGGGCCTGGAAACACCATATATTTT. Protein: CASSPRSGPGNTIYF.

The chain employs TRBV21-1 and TRBJ2-7; the table gives TRBD2 as D, unverified against the DNA. TRBV21-1 corresponds to a pseudogene. The CDR3 totals 13 residues. The CDR3 loop is CASSPGLPYEQYF. The CDR3, as DNA: TGTGCCAGCAGCCCCGGACTTCCCTACGAGCAGTACTTC.

V is TRBV10-1 and J is TRBJ2-1; 8 bases are a match to TRBD1. V lost 4 bases, J lost 3 bases, and 2 bases stayed unmatched. Germline CDR1 WNHNN, CDR2 SYGVQD (reference sequence). The CDR3 length is 14 residues. In nucleotides, the CDR3 is TGCGCCAGCAGTGGAGGGACAGGCTACAATGAGCAGTTCTTC. It is translated as CASSGGTGYNEQFF.

The chain joins TRBV12-5 to TRBJ2-2; no clear D. Trimming left V 2 bases short and J 0 bases short, with 22 bases between. Germline lookup yields CDR1 LGHNT and CDR2 FRNRAP. There are 20 residues in the CDR3. The CDR3 loop reads CASGLPSRFPTFANTGELFF. CDR3 bases: TGTGCTAGTGGTTTGCCATCCAGGTTCCCCACGTTCGCGAACACCGGGGAGCTGTTTTTT. Looking up the rest from reference TRBV12-5 and TRBJ2-2 gives the full variable domain: DARVTQTPRHKVTEMGQEVTMRCQPILGHNTVFWYRQTMMQGLELLAYFRNRAPLDDSGMPKDRFSAEMPDATLATLKIQPSEPRDSAVYFCASGLPSRFPTFANTGELFFGEGSRLTVL.

The chain is built from TRBV18 and TRBJ2-3; 7 bases fit TRBD1. V shed 5 bases, J shed 5 bases, and the junction held 4 bases outside the gene matches. From germline, CDR1 is KGHSH and CDR2 LQKENI. The CDR3 has 13 residues. CDR3 residues: CASSERGRDTQYF. The CDR3 DNA is TGTGCCAGCTCAGAAAGGGGGCGAGATACGCAGTATTTT.

The chain uses TRBV4-1 and TRBJ1-2, with a weak D call TRBD1 (6 bases). Germline V gives CDR1 MGHRA, CDR2 YSYEKL. V was cut by 0 bases and J by 4 bases, with 9 bases left in between. The CDR3 has 14 residues. The CDR3 loop reads CASSQDRGAYGYTF. For the CDR3, the DNA is TGCGCCAGCAGCCAAGATCGGGGGGCCTATGGCTACACCTTC.

The chain couples TRBV11-2 to TRBJ1-4; D is perhaps TRBD1 (5 bases). The V gene's germline CDR1 is SGHAT and CDR2 FQNNGV. Trimming stripped 1 base from V and 1 base from J, with 7 bases between. The CDR3 contains 15 residues. CDR3 sequence (DNA): TGTGCCAGCAGCTTAGGTCAGGGAACTAATGAAAAACTGTTTTTT. It encodes CASSLGQGTNEKLFF.

The chain combines TRBV2 with TRBJ1-5; 9 nucleotides match TRBD1. V was clipped by 6 bases and J by 2 bases; unmatched bases: 5. The CDR3 runs 15 residues. The germline V gene has CDR1 SNHLY and CDR2 FYNNEI. The CDR3 region has the DNA TGTGCCAGCAGCTTGGACAGGGGTGGCAATCAGCCCCAGCATTTT. It is translated as CASSLDRGGNQPQHF.

The chain links TRBV5-6 to TRBJ1-1, with D maybe TRBD1 (5 bases). The CDR3 is made up of 14 amino acids. The V end lost 4 bases, the J end lost 3 bases, and 13 bases lay between the germline ends. Germline CDR1 is SGHDT and CDR2 is YYEEEE. The CDR3 nucleotides read TGTGCCAGCAGCAAGGACACCGGCTACACTGAAGCTTTCTTT. Protein sequence: CASSKDTGYTEAFF. Looking up the rest from reference TRBV5-6 and TRBJ1-1 gives the full variable domain: DAGVTQSPTHLIKTRGQQVTLRCSPKSGHDTVSWYQQALGQGPQFIFQYYEEEERQRGNFPDRFSGHQFPNYSSELNVNALLLGDSALYLCASSKDTGYTEAFFGQGTRLTVV.

The CDR3 DNA sequence: TGTGCCACCAGCAGACGGGGGGGGAAATATAGCAATCAGCCCCAGCATTTT. It specifies CATSRRGGKYSNQPQHF. The V and J genes are TRBV15 and TRBJ1-5; tentatively, D is TRBD1 (5 bases). Germline V gives CDR1 LNHNV, CDR2 YYDKDF (reference sequence). Trimming cost V 2 bases and J 0 bases, with 14 bases left between them. This CDR3 region has 17 residues.